Below, 14 T cell receptor beta chains from the same sample are listed, as sequenced in a study of shared clonotypes between healthy human individuals. Some clones are missing from TCRdb's copy, which holds only in-frame ones; the method was immunoSEQ multiplex PCR. The repertoire holds more than 2,000,000 clones, with about 92% as singletons. Material for sequencing was naive CD4+ T cells sorted from blood. The subset was: CD45RA+ positively selected. The source of these receptors is a man aged 18 to 30 in good health.

The V call is TRBV11-2, the J call TRBJ1-1, with a weak D call TRBD1 (6 bases). CDR1 is SGHAT, CDR2 FQNNGV, per germline. The ends were cut back, 4 bases at V and 4 bases at J, with 19 bases in the middle. The CDR3 sequence is 16 residues long. CDR3 sequence (DNA): TGTGCCAGCAGCTCCCCCCTGGGGGGCCTCCCCACTGAAGCTTTCTTT. It specifies CASSSPLGGLPTEAFF.

The rearrangement uses TRBV18 and TRBJ1-2; D uncertain. The CDR3 runs to 14 residues. V lost 1 base to trimming and J lost 8 bases, with 14 bases between them. Germline CDR1 KGHSH, CDR2 LQKENI. The CDR3 sequence: CASSPRIRSGGYTF. The CDR3 DNA reads as TGTGCCAGCTCACCACGAATCCGTTCGGGCGGCTACACCTTC.

The V and J genes are TRBV5-1 and TRBJ2-1; TRBD1 might be the D (5 bases). Trimming stripped 3 bases from V and 8 bases from J, with 15 bases between. CDR1 and CDR2 from the germline V gene are SGHRS and YFSETQ. The CDR3 sequence is 14 residues long. The CDR3 sequence is CASSWGPTGHEQFF. The CDR3 DNA follows: TGCGCCAGCAGCTGGGGCCCCACGGGCCATGAGCAGTTCTTC. The whole variable domain, filled in from reference TRBV5-1 and TRBJ2-1, reads KAGVTQTPRYLIKTRGQQVTLSCSPISGHRSVSWYQQTPGQGLQFLFEYFSETQRNKGNFPGRFSGRQFSNSRSEMNVSTLELGDSALYLCASSWGPTGHEQFFGPGTRLTVL.

V and J are TRBV18 and TRBJ2-3, with 12 bases that match TRBD2. Per germline, CDR1 KGHSH and CDR2 LQKENI. CDR3 length: 15 amino acids. The V gene end was trimmed by 5 bases and the J gene end by 8 bases; junction bases not matched to a gene: 8. CDR3 amino acids: CASSRLAGVGFTQYF. CDR3 nucleotide sequence: TGTGCCAGCTCAAGACTAGCGGGAGTAGGTTTTACGCAGTATTTT.

As for this clone: Other DNA variants within this sample encode the same CDR3. This chain connects TRBV4-1 to TRBJ2-7, with 11 bases lining up with TRBD1. Looked up from germline, CDR1 is MGHRA and CDR2 is YSYEKL. CDR3 length: 14 residues. V trimming: 1 base; J trimming: 6 bases; junction bases outside the gene matches: 2. The CDR3 spells CASSQVDRGREQYF. The CDR3 coding sequence is TGCGCCAGCAGCCAAGTGGACAGGGGGCGCGAGCAGTACTTC.

V usage is TRBV14 and J usage is TRBJ1-6; D unresolved. CDR3 size: 15 residues. Germline CDR1 is SGHDN and CDR2 is FVKESK. The ends were cut back, 0 bases at V and 10 bases at J, with 13 bases in the middle. DNA for the CDR3: TGTGCCAGCAGCCAAGATCACAGACTGCGATCACCCCTCCACTTT. This sequence encodes CASSQDHRLRSPLHF.

The V and J genes are TRBV19 and TRBJ2-5; TRBD1 matches 8 bases. This CDR3 region has 15 residues. Germline V gene lookup returns CDR1 LNHDA and CDR2 SQIVND (reference sequence). The ends lost 6 bases at V and 2 bases at J; junction bases unmatched: 8. The CDR3 coding sequence is TGTGCCAGTAGGCGATTCGGACAGGGACAAGAGACCCAGTACTTC. Its protein is CASRRFGQGQETQYF.

This clone turned up a few times. This chain uses TRBV5-1 with TRBJ1-1; D gene uncertain. The CDR3 sequence is 14 residues long. Per germline, CDR1 SGHRS and CDR2 YFSETQ. Between the trimmed V and J ends, which lost 0 bases and 6 bases, there was a span of 12 bases. CDR3 coding DNA: TGCGCCAGCAGCTTGGAAGAAGTAAAGGCTGAAGCTTTCTTT. It codes for CASSLEEVKAEAFF.

J is TRBJ2-3 and V is TRBV14, with D possibly being TRBD2 (5 bases). V lost 4 bases to trimming and J lost 1 base, with 12 bases between them. The CDR3 totals 15 residues. CDR1 and CDR2 (germline): SGHDN, FVKESK. CDR3 sequence (DNA): TGTGCCAGCAGCCTAACTAGTCCTCGCACAGATACGCAGTATTTT. Translation gives CASSLTSPRTDTQYF.

The genes are TRBV25-1 and TRBJ2-1, with 12 bases lining up with TRBD2. CDR3 size: 17 residues. V shed 3 bases and J 2 bases; nucleotides not matched to a gene: 5. Germline values: CDR1 MGHDK, CDR2 SYGVNS. The CDR3 sequence is CASSDSRLAGAYNEQFF. The DNA of the CDR3 is TGTGCCAGCAGTGACTCACGACTAGCGGGGGCCTACAATGAGCAGTTCTTC.

The chain couples TRBV10-3 to TRBJ2-1; D gene uncertain. Trimming pared 10 bases from V and 10 bases from J, leaving 17 bases between. The CDR3 runs 12 residues. CDR1 ENHRY and CDR2 SYGVKD come from the germline V gene. The CDR3 DNA reads TGTGCCACCAATACCGAGGCCGGGGAGCAGTTCTTC. It translates to CATNTEAGEQFF.

CDR3 region: CAISDWSSGYEQYF. The DNA for the CDR3 is TGTGCCATCAGTGACTGGTCTAGCGGCTACGAGCAGTACTTC. The chain carries TRBV10-3 and TRBJ2-7; TRBD2 matches 7 bases. Germline CDR1 is ENHRY and CDR2 is SYGVKD. The ends lost 3 bases at V and 3 bases at J; junction bases unmatched: 5. The CDR3 spans 14 residues.

V usage is TRBV5-1 and J usage is TRBJ1-6; 8 nucleotides align to TRBD1. The CDR3 sequence is 15 residues long. V gave up 2 bases and J gave up 7 bases; unmatched junction bases: 5. Germline lookup yields CDR1 SGHRS and CDR2 YFSETQ. CDR3: CASSLRQGINSPLHF. The CDR3 nucleotides read TGCGCCAGCAGCTTAAGACAGGGGATAAATTCACCCCTCCACTTT.

Notes on this clone: The same CDR3 also results from other DNA sequences found in this sample. The chain joins TRBV7-2 to TRBJ2-5, with 10 bases matching TRBD2. The CDR3 extends over 16 amino acids. Germline CDR1 SGHTA, CDR2 FQGNSA. J gave up 2 bases and V 1 base, and 4 bases lay outside the gene matches. The CDR3 nucleotides read TGTGCCAGCAGCTTAGTCGGGACTAGCGTTCAAGAGACCCAGTACTTC. Translating it yields CASSLVGTSVQETQYF.